This T cell receptor (beta chain) appears in the sequencing data of a study of early T cells in non-severe SARS-CoV-2 infection. Study observations and caveats: Comparison of clonotypes with VDJdb favored anti-spike CD8 responses while missing private and CD4 specificities.

V was clipped by 1 base and J by 7 bases; unmatched bases: 5. Germline V gene data show CDR1 as SGHVS and CDR2 as FNYEAQ. The CDR3 has 15 amino acids. As part of library construction, unique molecular identifiers were attached to individual cDNA molecules. TCRdb passed the 5' RACE reads through MiXCR, listing each CDR3 protein once. The sample consists of some 77,000 distinct CDR3 sequences, 9% to 10% of them appearing once. This clonotype was seen at least ten times. Its specificity is not known. The TCR was taken from an adult who was a healthcare worker with PCR-confirmed SARS-CoV-2 infection or an uninfected control (not recorded which). This sequence joins TRBV7-6 and TRBJ2-2, with 8 bases that match TRBD2. What was sequenced was whole blood. CDR3 loop: CASSLVLSGSGELFF. CDR3 DNA sequence: TGTGCCAGCAGCTTAGTCCTAAGCGGGAGCGGGGAGCTGTTTTTT.